A single TCR beta chain is shown here with its context. This clone is a singleton in its sample. Its antigen is currently not known. Base-call qualities are not available, and no considerably larger clone is one nucleotide away. This entry belongs to a study of shared clonotypes between healthy human individuals (dated by TCRdb to about 2020). Notes on the research overall: A couple of women and a few men aged 18 to 49 years were included in the cohort. Blood TCR repertoires of about 5 healthy adults were deeply sequenced to estimate repertoire size and the extent of clonotype sharing between individuals. To increase sequencing depth and limit assay-specific biases, TCR repertoire library preparation and sequencing were carried out by different laboratories using diverse techniques. Between about 0.8 and 9 billion PBMCs per donor were obtained by leukapheresis.

Using the deep immunoSEQ assay, multiplex PCR amplified TCR CDR3 regions from genomic DNA. For each cell subset, the extracted genomic DNA was distributed evenly across all wells of several immunoSEQ 96-well plates, and each plate served as one replicate. For unsorted PBMC, 300 ng genomic DNA, equal to around 30,000 T cell genomes, was loaded into each replicate PCR. Ten immunoSEQ deep assay plates were used to sequence unsorted PBMC genomic DNA. Purified libraries were measured with a Qubit 3.0 fluorometer, size-checked on a Bioanalyzer 2100, and measured again with the KAPA Library Quantification kit. Every immunoSEQ 96-well plate was sequenced on a separate single-read 150-cycle Illumina NextSeq 550 flow cell. The authors' pipeline ran thus. Because the immunoSEQ output held only junctional sequences and lacked quality scores, the filtering could not match the filtering applied to full-length reads. Sequences were annotated with PyIR, a Python wrapper for IgBLAST v1.9, using IMGT germline references to assign V/J genes and CDR3. Reads were removed for weak V/J assignments (E-value above 1e-6), missing CDR3, stop codons, out-of-frame junctions, or ambiguous translated residues. V3J clonotypes were defined as sequences sharing an identical inferred V gene, J gene, and CDR3 amino acid sequence. Percentage overlap between repertoires was calculated by dividing the number of shared unique clonotypes by the size of the smaller repertoire. Three approaches were used to assess repertoire richness: RTK rarefaction, the Chao1 estimator, and Recon v2.1 estimates of unobserved clonotypes. TCRdb limited this immuneACCESS table to in-frame rearrangements with V and J called. A share of clones is missing; checked studies link under half to unresolved V genes, and the rest is unexplained. That table gives V, J and clone size, and the DNA gave D and trimming. Within this sample are about 600,000 clones, with around 77% of them counted one time only. The ten biggest clones cover approximately 12% of the sample.

The donors were healthy, HIV-negative adults who had no recently reported acute infections or vaccinations. Every donor was a Caucasian adult living in Nashville, Tennessee, USA. For unsorted samples, around 85 million PBMCs were counted, and genomic DNA was extracted using the QIAamp DNA Blood Mini kit. Blood was obtained by leukapheresis, after which PBMCs were separated by Ficoll-Histopaque density gradient centrifugation and cryopreserved in liquid nitrogen vapor phase. According to the germline V gene, CDR1 reads SGHTA and CDR2 reads FQGNSA. V drops 3 bases and J drops 4 bases, leaving 13 bases in between. The CDR3 goes from the cysteine to the phenylalanine over 15 residues. Of all the DNA, just the CDR3 is kept, 45 bases in frame from base 1. Findings and caveats that apply to the study as a whole: Because the study included a small number of donors, the genetic and exposure-history diversity represented was limited. Sampling was restricted to blood, and TCR repertoires in tissue are likely to differ from TCR repertoires in blood. Based on pairwise subsampling, the degree of clonotype sharing among donors was expected to be affected by sequencing depth.

This sequence uses TRBV7-2 and TRBJ2-1; a weak D assignment points to TRBD1 (6 bases agree). The source of this sequence is a middle-aged woman in good health. Some clones in this sample may be carry-over from other donors' samples. Material: PBMCs. The bases are TGTGCCAGCAGCTTGGGGGCTAGCCCTTACAATGAGCAGTTCTTC. Protein translation: CASSLGASPYNEQFF.